The next 16 T cell receptor beta chains were all read from a single sample in a study of blood T cell repertoires in COVID-19. Generated by immunoSEQ multiplex PCR, the TCRdb table keeps only in-frame clones and is missing some. The table lists some 260,000 clones, 84% of them singletons. The sequencing input was PBMCs or T cells enriched from blood (not recorded which). The receptors stem from a man aged 25-45 years with acute COVID-19.

The chain links TRBV4-1 to TRBJ1-3; D unresolved. V was clipped by 1 base and J by 7 bases, with 8 bases between them. Germline values: CDR1 MGHRA, CDR2 YSYEKL. The CDR3 has 13 amino acids. The CDR3 sequence: CASSQAAGNTIYF. As DNA, the CDR3 is TGCGCCAGCAGCCAAGCAGCGGGTAACACCATATATTTT.

The CDR3 nucleotides read TGTGCCAGCAGCTTCCCCCTGTCGAACACTGAAGCTTTCTTT. It encodes CASSFPLSNTEAFF. The chain couples TRBV5-6 to TRBJ1-1; no firm D call. Trimming took 2 bases from V and 1 from J, leaving 9 bases between them. The germline V gene encodes CDR1 SGHDT and CDR2 YYEEEE. The CDR3 covers 14 residues.

The CDR3 DNA follows: TGTGCCAGCAGTCCCCAAGGGGCTGGAAACACCATATATTTT. Amino acid sequence: CASSPQGAGNTIYF. This sequence joins TRBV13 and TRBJ1-3, with TRBD1 as a possible D gene (5 bases). V was clipped by 6 bases and J by 2 bases, with 11 bases between them. Per germline, CDR1 PRHDT and CDR2 FYEKMQ (reference sequence). The CDR3 runs 14 residues.

This sequence joins TRBV18 and TRBJ1-2, with D uncertain. This CDR3 contains 16 residues. V lost 0 bases, J lost 6 bases, and 17 bases lay in between. CDR1 is KGHSH, CDR2 LQKENI, per germline. As DNA, the CDR3 is TGTGCCAGCTCACCACCGGGGAGGGATCGGGAAAATGGCTACACCTTC. Amino acid sequence: CASSPPGRDRENGYTF. Variable domain in full (rest from reference TRBV18 and TRBJ1-2): NAGVMQNPRHLVRRRGQEARLRCSPMKGHSHVYWYRQLPEEGLKFMVYLQKENIIDESGMPKERFSAEFPKEGPSILRIQQVVRGDSAAYFCASSPPGRDRENGYTFGSGTRLTVV.

The chain couples TRBV28 to TRBJ1-2, with D tentatively TRBD1 (6 bases). The CDR3 runs 16 residues. Germline V gives CDR1 MDHEN, CDR2 SYDVKM. V lost 6 bases, J lost 0 bases, and 17 bases lay in between. CDR3 in DNA: TGTGCCAGCAGCCCCGCCACAGGGTTAGCTAACTATGGCTACACCTTC. This codes for CASSPATGLANYGYTF.

The rearrangement links TRBV3-1 (or the pseudogene TRBV3-2) to TRBJ1-4, with D unresolved. The CDR3 extends over 14 amino acids. V lost 4 bases to trimming and J lost 3 bases, with 9 bases between them. CDR1 is LGHDT, CDR2 YNNKEL, per germline (reference sequence). CDR3 coding DNA: TGTGCCAGCAGCCTTATGAGGGCTAATGAAAAACTGTTTTTT. Translation gives CASSLMRANEKLFF.

The chain employs TRBV2 and TRBJ1-1; D remains unclear. The CDR3 has 13 amino acids. CDR1 is SNHLY, CDR2 FYNNEI, per germline. Trimming removed 6 bases at V and 1 base at J, with 9 bases between. The CDR3 reads CASRGGENTEAFF. The DNA of the CDR3 is TGTGCCAGCAGAGGAGGTGAGAACACTGAAGCTTTCTTT.

The chain carries TRBV4-1 and TRBJ2-2; TRBD1 aligns across 8 bases. This CDR3 has 18 amino acids. The germline V gene encodes CDR1 MGHRA and CDR2 YSYEKL. Trimming removed 1 base from V and 7 bases from J; junction bases left unmatched: 14. The CDR3 protein is CASSQASGGQGASGELFF. The CDR3 DNA reads TGCGCCAGCAGCCAAGCCTCTGGGGGGCAGGGGGCAAGCGGGGAGCTGTTTTTT.

The chain carries TRBV13 and TRBJ2-2, with D maybe TRBD1 (5 bases). In germline, CDR1 is PRHDT, CDR2 FYEKMQ (reference sequence). The CDR3 covers 14 residues. Trimming took 2 bases from V and 8 from J, leaving 12 bases between them. CDR3 sequence: CASSLYRPMGELFF. CDR3 sequence (DNA): TGTGCCAGCAGCTTATACAGGCCAATGGGGGAGCTGTTTTTT.

This sequence joins TRBV19 and TRBJ1-1, with unresolved D. The CDR3 consists of 14 residues. V gave up 2 bases and J gave up 4 bases, with 11 bases separating them. From germline, CDR1 is LNHDA and CDR2 SQIVND (reference sequence). The CDR3 DNA follows: TGTGCCAGTAGTATACTCGGGGTTGGCACTGAAGCTTTCTTT. It specifies CASSILGVGTEAFF.

The J gene is TRBJ2-1, the V gene TRBV7-2; D may be TRBD2 (5 bases). CDR3 length: 11 amino acids. V shed 5 bases and J shed 6 bases, with 5 bases lying between them. In germline, CDR1 is SGHTA, CDR2 FQGNSA. CDR3 in amino acids: CASSEGNEQFF. For the CDR3, the DNA is TGTGCCAGCAGCGAGGGCAATGAGCAGTTCTTC. The whole variable domain, filled in from reference TRBV7-2 and TRBJ2-1, reads GAGVSQSPSNKVTEKGKDVELRCDPISGHTALYWYRQSLGQGLEFLIYFQGNSAPDKSGLPSDRFSAERTGGSVSTLTIQRTQQEDSAVYLCASSEGNEQFFGPGTRLTVL.

The gene calls are TRBV7-6 and TRBJ2-1; TRBD2 matches 7 bases. Trimming cost V 5 bases and J 7 bases; bases outside gene matches: 5. Per germline, CDR1 SGHVS and CDR2 FNYEAQ. This CDR3 contains 13 residues. In DNA, the CDR3 is TGTGCCAGCAGCCCGGGGGGTAGAAATGAGCAGTTCTTC. This sequence encodes CASSPGGRNEQFF.

The chain couples TRBV29-1 to TRBJ1-1, with D unresolved. This CDR3 has 11 residues. V was cut by 7 bases and J by 0 bases, with 6 bases left in between. CDR1 is SQVTM, CDR2 ANQGSEA, per germline. The CDR3 protein is CSAQVNTEAFF. The CDR3 nucleotides are TGCAGCGCCCAGGTGAACACTGAAGCTTTCTTT. The complete variable domain, with remaining parts taken from reference TRBV29-1 and TRBJ1-1, reads SAVISQKPSRDICQRGTSLTIQCQVDSQVTMMFWYRQQPGQSLTLIATANQGSEATYESGFVIDKFPISRPNLTFSTLTVSNMSPEDSSIYLCSAQVNTEAFFGQGTRLTVV.

The chain has TRBV3-1 (or the pseudogene TRBV3-2) and TRBJ1-4, with D hard to call. Germline assignment: CDR1 LGHDT and CDR2 YNNKEL (reference sequence). V was shortened by 6 bases and J by 5 bases, with 7 bases between the two germline ends. This CDR3 has 12 amino acids. This CDR3 is CASSPVNEKLFF. The CDR3 DNA sequence: TGTGCCAGCAGTCCAGTGAATGAAAAACTGTTTTTT.

The V and J genes are TRBV6-1 and TRBJ1-2; D call uncertain. This CDR3 comprises 13 residues. V gave up 1 base and J gave up 3 bases, with 6 bases separating them. CDR1 is MNHNS, CDR2 SASEGT, per germline. Here the CDR3 DNA reads TGTGCCAGCAGTGAAGGGCAGTACTATGGCTACACCTTC. This encodes CASSEGQYYGYTF.

The V gene is TRBV21-1, the J gene TRBJ1-1; the table names TRBD1, a call not compared with the DNA. TRBV21-1 is termed a pseudogene. This CDR3 comprises 18 residues. In DNA, the CDR3 is TGTGCCAGCAGACTCAAAATTTACAGGGCCACGCCGAACACTGAAGCTTTCTTT. This encodes CASRLKIYRATPNTEAFF.